The present T cell receptor beta chain was sequenced within a study of cytomegalovirus exposure and HLA in healthy donors. The V end lost 7 bases, the J end lost 1 base, and 8 bases lay between the germline ends. Germline CDR1 is SNHLY and CDR2 is FYNNEI. The CDR3 covers 13 residues. The PCR ran on 60 Vbeta and 13 Jbeta primers. The assay was immunoSEQ multiplex PCR, and TCRdb's table has in-frame clones only and misses some. The table includes around 130,000 clones, around 81% detected once. Concerning this clone itself: Antigen specificity is unknown.

Findings and caveats of the study: In an earlier analysis, productive rearrangement rates for most beta V segments clustered near 87% or 30%.

The source material was PBMCs. The chain carries TRBV2 and TRBJ1-5; the D gene is possibly TRBD1 (6 bases). The TCR sequence derives from a woman in her forties in good health and CMV-seronegative. For the CDR3, the DNA is TGTGCCAGCACAGGGGAGAGCAATCAGCCCCAGCATTTT. This gives the protein CASTGESNQPQHF. Drawing the rest from reference TRBV2 and TRBJ1-5, the complete variable domain is EPEVTQTPSHQVTQMGQEVILRCVPISNHLYFYWYRQILGQKVEFLVSFYNNEISEKSEIFDDQFSVERPDGSNFTLKIRSTKLEDSAMYFCASTGESNQPQHFGDGTRLSIL.